The next 18 T cell receptor beta chains were all read from a single sample in a study of patients and donors after allogeneic stem cell transplantation. TCRdb reprocessed the RT-PCR reads via MiXCR and lists one record per CDR3 protein. The sample yields about 400,000 distinct CDR3 sequences, under 20% seen once. Sequencing was carried out using blood, either unsorted or a sorted T cell fraction (not recorded which). The origin of the receptors is a human donor who was either an allogeneic HSCT recipient or a stem cell or donor lymphocyte infusion donor (not recorded which). It is not recorded whose cells these are; they may come from a transplant donor.

The V call is TRBV5-5, the J call TRBJ2-2; D gene ambiguous. Germline V CDR1 and CDR2: SGHKS, YYEKEE (reference sequence). The CDR3 runs to 14 residues. V was pared by 2 bases and J by 1 base, with 6 bases between. CDR3 sequence reads: CASSFSGNTGELFF. In DNA, the CDR3 is TGTGCCAGCAGCTTTTCCGGGAACACCGGGGAGCTGTTTTTT.

This chain joins TRBV7-9 and TRBJ2-7; D may match TRBD1 or TRBD2 (5 bases each). This CDR3 is built from 15 residues. The V end lost 5 bases, the J end lost 2 bases, and 16 bases lay between the germline ends. The germline V gene has CDR1 SEHNR and CDR2 FQNEAQ (reference sequence). The CDR3 DNA follows: TGTGCCAGCAGCCTAGGGACGGTGTTTCCCTACGAGCAGTACTTC. Encoded protein: CASSLGTVFPYEQYF. The full variable domain, completed using reference TRBV7-9 and TRBJ2-7, is DTGVSQNPRHKITKRGQNVTFRCDPISEHNRLYWYRQTLGQGPEFLTYFQNEAQLEKSRLLSDRFSAERPKGSFSTLEIQRTEQGDSAMYLCASSLGTVFPYEQYFGPGTRLTVT.

This sequence joins TRBV20-1 and TRBJ2-1; tentative D call: TRBD1 (5 bases). V gave up 5 bases and J gave up 7 bases, with 18 bases separating them. This CDR3 has 14 residues. Germline CDR1 DFQATT, CDR2 SNEGSKA (reference sequence). The CDR3 region has the DNA TGCAGTGCTGCGAGGACACAAAGGATGAATGAGCAGTTCTTC. Its translation is CSAARTQRMNEQFF.

The CDR3 spells CASSVFSGRVYNEQFF. CDR3 DNA: TGTGCCAGCAGCGTCTTTAGCGGGAGGGTGTACAATGAGCAGTTCTTC. This rearrangement joins TRBV9 to TRBJ2-1; TRBD2 matches 11 bases. Germline CDR1 and CDR2: SGDLS and YYNGEE. V shed 2 bases, J shed 4 bases, and the junction held 5 bases outside the gene matches. The CDR3 has 16 residues.

V usage is TRBV18 and J usage is TRBJ1-1; D is undetermined. Germline CDR1 KGHSH, CDR2 LQKENI. The CDR3 loop spans 14 amino acids. V lost 8 bases and J 5 bases, leaving 18 bases between the germline ends. The CDR3 DNA is TGTGCCAGCCATTCAGCCAAGCCCCAAACTGAAGCTTTCTTT. It is translated as CASHSAKPQTEAFF.

This sequence joins TRBV9 and TRBJ2-1, with 8 positions matching TRBD2. The germline gives CDR1 SGDLS, CDR2 YYNGEE. The CDR3 totals 16 residues. The V and J ends lost 7 bases and 4 bases, in that order; junction bases with no gene match: 13. CDR3 loop: CASSRILAVSYNEQFF. Here the CDR3 DNA reads TGTGCCAGCTCTCGGATACTAGCGGTCTCTTACAATGAGCAGTTCTTC.

This clonotype was seen a few times. This chain links TRBV5-1 with TRBJ2-3; 7 nucleotides agree with TRBD2. V lost 2 bases to trimming and J lost 2 bases; unmatched junction nucleotides: 8. Per the germline V gene, CDR1 is SGHRS and CDR2 is YFSETQ. The CDR3 totals 16 residues. This CDR3 reads CASSFGEAGPTDTQYF. The CDR3 DNA is TGCGCCAGCAGCTTCGGGGAAGCGGGACCCACAGATACGCAGTATTTT.

This clonotype has just a few counts. The rearrangement links TRBV6-1 to TRBJ1-5, with 8 bases that match TRBD1. The length of the CDR3 is 14 residues. The V gene's germline CDR1 is MNHNS and CDR2 SASEGT. The junction had 8 bases not matched to a gene; V was cut back by 6 bases and J by 7 bases. Here the CDR3 DNA reads TGTGCCAGCAGCGTGGACAGGGCAGGGCAGCCCCAGCATTTT. Its translation: CASSVDRAGQPQHF.

As to this clonotype: The junction does not match germline at one end; this may be a read error. CDR3 DNA: TGCGCCAGCAGCCCTAACAGGGCCCCTGGGGCCAACGTCCCTTTC. Its translation is CASSPNRAPGANVPF. This chain connects TRBV5-1 to TRBJ2-6; possibly TRBD1 for D (6 bases). CDR1 is SGHRS and CDR2 is YFSETQ in the germline V gene. This CDR3 spans 15 amino acids.

The rearrangement joins TRBV12-3 or TRBV12-4 to TRBJ2-3; tentative D call: TRBD2 (5 bases). V gave up 6 bases and J gave up 4 bases, with 11 bases separating them. This CDR3 is 13 amino acids long. The CDR3 DNA follows: TGTGCCAGCAGCCAACTAGGAGCAGATACGCAGTATTTT. Amino acids: CASSQLGADTQYF.

A few counts support this clonotype. This chain links TRBV15 with TRBJ2-7; TRBD1 matches 9 bases. Germline-derived CDR1 and CDR2 are LNHNV and YYDKDF (reference sequence). V shed 3 bases, J shed 3 bases, and the junction held 9 bases outside the gene matches. This CDR3 comprises 16 residues. CDR3 residues: CATSRGARTGDYEQYF. CDR3 bases: TGTGCCACCAGCAGGGGGGCAAGGACAGGGGACTACGAGCAGTACTTC. The full variable domain, in which reference TRBV15 and TRBJ2-7 provide the parts outside the CDR3, is DAMVIQNPRYQVTQFGKPVTLSCSQTLNHNVMYWYQQKSSQAPKLLFHYYDKDFNNEADTPDNFQSRRPNTSFCFLDIRSPGLGDTAMYLCATSRGARTGDYEQYFGPGTRLTVT.

This clonotype was found a few times. Relative to the germline gene, one junction end is altered; a read error may explain this. CDR3 amino acids: CSARGAAQETQYF. CDR3 nucleotide sequence: TGCAGTGCCAGAGGGGCGGCCCAAGAGACCCAGTACTTC. The chain is built from TRBV20-1 and TRBJ2-5; D is tentatively TRBD1 or TRBD2 (5 bases each). The CDR3 totals 13 residues. Per the germline V gene, CDR1 is DFQATT and CDR2 is SNEGSKA (reference sequence).

This clonotype was seen at least ten times. The chain joins TRBV29-1 to TRBJ1-2; possibly TRBD1 for D (5 bases). V lost 7 bases to trimming and J lost 4 bases, with 10 bases between them. The CDR3 is 11 amino acids. CDR1 is SQVTM, CDR2 ANQGSEA, per germline. The CDR3 DNA follows: TGCAGCGACGGGGGAGGCTATGGCTACACCTTC. It is translated as CSDGGGYGYTF.

This chain links TRBV12-3 or TRBV12-4 with TRBJ1-2; D is perhaps TRBD1 (6 bases). This CDR3 contains 15 residues. V lost 2 bases, J lost 2 bases, and 12 bases lay in between. CDR3: CASSLWGTGNYGYTF. The CDR3 DNA sequence: TGTGCCAGCAGTTTATGGGGAACAGGGAACTATGGCTACACCTTC.

The chain uses TRBV7-9 and TRBJ2-1, with TRBD2 as a possible D gene (5 bases). The V and J ends lost 2 bases and 6 bases respectively, with 11 bases between them. Germline-derived CDR1 and CDR2 are SEHNR and FQNEAQ (reference sequence). The CDR3 length is 14 residues. CDR3 in amino acids: CASSLLRLTNEQFF. In nucleotides, the CDR3 is TGTGCCAGCAGCTTACTTAGACTAACCAATGAGCAGTTCTTC.

This clonotype showed up just a few times. CDR3 region: CASNSQAGLNTEAFF. The DNA for the CDR3 is TGTGCCAGCAACTCCCAAGCGGGGTTGAACACTGAAGCTTTCTTT. V gene TRBV7-2 combines with J gene TRBJ1-1, with D unclear. V lost 7 bases, J lost 0 bases, and 15 bases lay in between. The CDR3 length is 15 residues. CDR1 and CDR2 (germline): SGHTA, FQGNSA.

The chain has TRBV6-1 and TRBJ1-3; D is possibly TRBD1 (5 bases). Trimming took 11 bases from V and 1 from J, leaving 15 bases between them. CDR3 size: 14 residues. Germline CDR1 and CDR2: MNHNS and SASEGT. The CDR3 bases are TGTGCCGTAATGCCCCAGGGTTCTGGAAACACCATATATTTT. Translating gives CAVMPQGSGNTIYF.

The chain recombines TRBV9 with TRBJ1-1, with no clear D. This CDR3 has 15 amino acids. The germline V gene encodes CDR1 SGDLS and CDR2 YYNGEE. V was clipped by 2 bases and J by 0 bases, with 11 bases between them. The CDR3 nucleotides read TGTGCCAGCAGCGTGGAGCCAGTGATGAACACTGAAGCTTTCTTT. Protein: CASSVEPVMNTEAFF.